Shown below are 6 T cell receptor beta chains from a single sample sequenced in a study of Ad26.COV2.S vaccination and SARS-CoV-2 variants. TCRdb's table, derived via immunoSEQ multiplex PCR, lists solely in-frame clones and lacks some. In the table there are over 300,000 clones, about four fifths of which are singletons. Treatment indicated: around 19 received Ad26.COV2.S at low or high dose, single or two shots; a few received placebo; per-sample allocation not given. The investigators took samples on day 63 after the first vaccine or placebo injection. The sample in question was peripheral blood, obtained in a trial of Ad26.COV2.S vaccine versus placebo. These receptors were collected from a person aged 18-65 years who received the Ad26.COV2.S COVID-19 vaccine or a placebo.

As DNA, the CDR3 is TGTGCCAGTAGTGGGCCGGTGGTGGGCTACACCTTC. This translates into CASSGPVVGYTF. The V and J genes are TRBV19 and TRBJ1-2, with unresolved D. Germline lookup yields CDR1 LNHDA and CDR2 SQIVND (reference sequence). This CDR3 is built from 12 residues. With 5 bases removed from V and 8 bases from J, the gap between germline ends came to 12 bases.

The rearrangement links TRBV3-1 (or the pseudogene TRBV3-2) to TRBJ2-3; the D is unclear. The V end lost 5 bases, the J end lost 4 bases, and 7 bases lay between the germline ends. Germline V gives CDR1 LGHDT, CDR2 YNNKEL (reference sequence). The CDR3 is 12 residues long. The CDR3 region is CASSFPADTQYF. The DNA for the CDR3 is TGTGCCAGCAGCTTCCCAGCAGATACGCAGTATTTT.

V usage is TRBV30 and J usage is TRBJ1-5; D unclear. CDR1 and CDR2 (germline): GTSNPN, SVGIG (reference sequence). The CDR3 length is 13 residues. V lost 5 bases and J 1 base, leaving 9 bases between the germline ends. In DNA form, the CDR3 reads TGTGCCTGGGCAGGATCGAGCAATCAGCCCCAGCATTTT. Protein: CAWAGSSNQPQHF.

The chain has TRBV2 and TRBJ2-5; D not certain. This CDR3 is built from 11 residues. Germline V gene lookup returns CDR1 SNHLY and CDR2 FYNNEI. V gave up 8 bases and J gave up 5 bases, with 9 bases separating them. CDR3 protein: CASEVVETQYF. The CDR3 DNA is TGTGCCAGCGAAGTGGTGGAGACCCAGTACTTC. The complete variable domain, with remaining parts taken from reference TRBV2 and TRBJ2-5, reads EPEVTQTPSHQVTQMGQEVILRCVPISNHLYFYWYRQILGQKVEFLVSFYNNEISEKSEIFDDQFSVERPDGSNFTLKIRSTKLEDSAMYFCASEVVETQYFGPGTRLLVL.

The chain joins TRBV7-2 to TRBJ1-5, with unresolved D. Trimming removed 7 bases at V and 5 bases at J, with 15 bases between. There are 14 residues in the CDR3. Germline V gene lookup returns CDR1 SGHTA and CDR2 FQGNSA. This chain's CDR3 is CASTPSPAYQPQHF. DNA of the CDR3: TGTGCCAGCACTCCCTCCCCCGCCTATCAGCCCCAGCATTTT.

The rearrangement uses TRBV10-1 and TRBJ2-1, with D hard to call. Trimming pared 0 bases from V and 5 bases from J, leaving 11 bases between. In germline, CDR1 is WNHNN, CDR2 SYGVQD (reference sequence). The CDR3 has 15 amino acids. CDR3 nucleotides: TGCGCCAGCAGTGAGTCCCCTGTTCAAAACAATGAGCAGTTCTTC. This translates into CASSESPVQNNEQFF.